This record covers a single TCR beta chain. The CDR3 consists of 14 residues. Per germline, CDR1 GTSNPN and CDR2 SVGIG (reference sequence). V dropped 2 bases and J dropped 2; count of bases not matched to a gene: 3. This sample stems from a study of blood T cell repertoires in COVID-19. Study in general: Acute and convalescent COVID-19 samples came from the United States, Italy and Spain. T cells, B-cell-depleted T cells, or PBMCs provided the cDNA or gDNA that served as material.

Original analysis: How many nucleated cells were present was estimated from reference gene primer amplification. Sequencing was performed with immunoSEQ multiplex PCR; in TCRdb, only in-frame clones are kept and a portion is missing. The D gene and trimming were derived from the DNA, and the V and J assignments and clone size from that table. The repertoire has 100,000 or so clones, 81% of them found once; the top ten carry 30% to 45%. The rearrangement joins TRBV30 to TRBJ1-5; TRBD1 matches 7 bases. The material sequenced was peripheral blood. The origin of this receptor is a man of 80 years or more with acute or convalescent COVID-19. CDR3 in amino acids: CAWSKGQGNQPQHF. The DNA of the CDR3 is TGTGCCTGGAGTAAAGGACAGGGCAATCAGCCCCAGCATTTT.